This passage covers 5 T cell receptor beta chains from one sample sequenced in a study of CD8 T cells in Susac syndrome. When the RNA was reverse transcribed, random hexamers were used with an input of about 0.5 to 1 ug. MiXCR was run by TCRdb on the immunoSEQ multiplex PCR reads, yielding one entry per CDR3 protein. The sample holds about 180,000 distinct CDR3 sequences; around 95% are singletons and the top ten take approximately 0.1%. Material for sequencing was CD4+ T cells from PBMCs. The receptors were sampled from a human donor with multiple sclerosis.

This chain links TRBV4-2 with TRBJ2-1; a weak D match, TRBD2 (5 bases). The germline CDR1 and CDR2 sequences are LGHNA and YNFKEQ. Trimming cost V 1 base and J 11 bases, with 9 bases left between them. The CDR3 totals 12 residues. DNA for the CDR3: TGTGCCAGCAGCCAAGTTAGCGAAAAGCAGTTCTTC. Translating gives CASSQVSEKQFF.

The gene calls are TRBV3-1 and TRBJ2-5; weak D call: TRBD2 (5 bases). Trimming left V 0 bases short and J 7 bases short, with 12 bases between. CDR3 length: 14 residues. Germline assignment: CDR1 LGHDT and CDR2 YNNKEL (reference sequence). CDR3 sequence: CASSQEGVEGTQYF. The CDR3 bases are TGTGCCAGCAGCCAAGAAGGCGTCGAGGGGACCCAGTACTTC.

This chain connects TRBV12-3 or TRBV12-4 to TRBJ1-1, with a tentative D call TRBD1 (6 bases). The CDR3 contains 15 residues. V lost 5 bases and J 4 bases, leaving 17 bases between the germline ends. The CDR3 sequence is CASSGRGGGFTEAFF. In DNA, the CDR3 is TGTGCCAGCAGTGGCCGTGGGGGGGGCTTCACTGAAGCTTTCTTT.

V is TRBV15 and J is TRBJ2-3, with 7 bases matching TRBD2. Germline CDR1 is LNHNV and CDR2 is YYDKDF (reference sequence). The CDR3 length is 16 residues. V trimming: 0 bases; J trimming: 2 bases; junction bases outside the gene matches: 5. The CDR3 spells CATSRDTAGTTDTQYF. DNA of the CDR3: TGTGCCACCAGCAGAGATACAGCGGGGACCACAGATACGCAGTATTTT.

The chain employs TRBV12-3 or TRBV12-4 and TRBJ1-2, with TRBD1 matching 7 bases. The CDR3 length is 13 residues. Trimming took 6 bases from V and 4 from J; bases not matched to a gene: 5. The CDR3: CASRRDRLYGYTF. The CDR3 DNA reads TGTGCCAGCAGGCGGGACAGACTCTATGGCTACACCTTC.